Following are 3 T cell receptor beta chains from one sample sequenced in a study of T cells after yellow fever vaccination. TCRdb independently ran MiXCR on the 5' RACE reads; one entry per CDR3 protein. The table has over 110,000 distinct CDR3 sequences, 7.7% seen once. The sequencing here drew on CD4+ T cells sorted from PBMCs, taken 5 days after the yellow fever booster vaccination. The origin of the receptors is a man aged 25-45 years who received the YFV17D yellow fever vaccine.

This clonotype was picked up a small number of times. This rearrangement joins TRBV5-1 to TRBJ2-7; 7 nucleotides match TRBD1. This CDR3 spans 12 amino acids. V lost 4 bases, J lost 2 bases, and 0 bases stayed unmatched. Germline V gene sequence: CDR1 SGHRS, CDR2 YFSETQ. CDR3: CASSQGAYEQYF. The DNA of the CDR3 is TGCGCCAGCAGCCAGGGGGCCTACGAGCAGTACTTC.

This clonotype was detected many times. The chain links TRBV5-4 to TRBJ2-1; 7 bases agree with TRBD1. The length of the CDR3 is 16 residues. Germline CDR1 SGHNT, CDR2 YYREEE (reference sequence). J gave up 7 bases and V 1 base, and 11 bases lay outside the gene matches. CDR3 sequence reads: CASSLRGEGARNEQFF. The DNA of the CDR3 is TGTGCCAGCAGCTTGAGAGGAGAGGGGGCCCGAAATGAGCAGTTCTTC. Complete variable domain (other parts from reference TRBV5-4 and TRBJ2-1): ETGVTQSPTHLIKTRGQQVTLRCSSQSGHNTVSWYQQALGQGPQFIFQYYREEENGRGNFPPRFSGLQFPNYSSELNVNALELDDSALYLCASSLRGEGARNEQFFGPGTRLTVL.

This clonotype came up many times. The J gene is TRBJ2-2, the V gene TRBV20-1; TRBD1 matches 7 bases. V was pared by 1 base and J by 4 bases, with 3 bases of the junction left unmatched. CDR1 DFQATT and CDR2 SNEGSKA come from the germline V gene (reference sequence). The CDR3 covers 14 residues. CDR3 loop: CSARAGTATGELFF. The CDR3, as DNA: TGCAGTGCTAGAGCCGGGACAGCCACCGGGGAGCTGTTTTTT.